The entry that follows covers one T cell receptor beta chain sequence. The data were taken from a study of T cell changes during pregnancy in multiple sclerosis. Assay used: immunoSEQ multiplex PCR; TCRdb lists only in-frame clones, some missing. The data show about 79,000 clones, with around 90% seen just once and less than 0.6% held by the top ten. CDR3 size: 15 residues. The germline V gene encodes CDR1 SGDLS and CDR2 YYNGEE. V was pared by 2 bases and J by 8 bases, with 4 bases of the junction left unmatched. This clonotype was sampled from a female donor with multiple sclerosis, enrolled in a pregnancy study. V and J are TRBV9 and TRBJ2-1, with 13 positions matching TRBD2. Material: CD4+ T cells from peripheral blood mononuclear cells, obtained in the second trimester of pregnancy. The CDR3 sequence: CASSVRTSGSYEQFF. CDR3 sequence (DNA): TGTGCCAGCAGCGTCCGGACTAGCGGGAGTTATGAGCAGTTCTTC.